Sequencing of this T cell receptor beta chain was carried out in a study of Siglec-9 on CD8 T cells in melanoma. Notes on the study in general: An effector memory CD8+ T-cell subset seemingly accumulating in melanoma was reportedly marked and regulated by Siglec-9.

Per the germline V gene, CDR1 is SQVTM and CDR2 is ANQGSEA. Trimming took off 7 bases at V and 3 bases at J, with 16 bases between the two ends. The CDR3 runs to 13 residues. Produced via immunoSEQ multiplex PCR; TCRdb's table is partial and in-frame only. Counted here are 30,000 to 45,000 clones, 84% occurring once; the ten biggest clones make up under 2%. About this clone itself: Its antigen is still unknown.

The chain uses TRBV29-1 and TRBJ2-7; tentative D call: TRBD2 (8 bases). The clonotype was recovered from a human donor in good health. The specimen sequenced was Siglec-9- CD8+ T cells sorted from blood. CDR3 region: CSGRDSGSYEQYF. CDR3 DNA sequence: TGCAGCGGCCGGGACAGCGGGAGCTACGAGCAGTACTTC.